This TCR beta chain is drawn from a study of T cell clones after liver transplantation. Background on the study: Patients counted as tolerant after at least one year off all immunosuppression, enzymes not exceeding twice normal.

Germline CDR1 reads MDHEN; CDR2 reads SYDVKM. The CDR3 has 18 residues. V trimming: 3 bases; J trimming: 5 bases; junction bases outside the gene matches: 13. Libraries were prepared by immunoSEQ multiplex PCR; TCRdb keeps only in-frame clonotypes and omits some of them. The sample carries approximately 71,000 clones, nearly 95% recorded once. The TCR was taken from a human patient who received a liver transplant. Some T cells may arise from the graft donor. Sequencing was performed on CD4+ T cells from blood, taken less than 27 months after liver transplant. J is TRBJ2-3 and V is TRBV28, with TRBD2 matching over 11 bases. CDR3 nucleotides: TGTGCCAGCAGTTTCGTCCTAGCGGGAGGACCCTCGGGAGATACGCAGTATTTT. Translating it yields CASSFVLAGGPSGDTQYF.